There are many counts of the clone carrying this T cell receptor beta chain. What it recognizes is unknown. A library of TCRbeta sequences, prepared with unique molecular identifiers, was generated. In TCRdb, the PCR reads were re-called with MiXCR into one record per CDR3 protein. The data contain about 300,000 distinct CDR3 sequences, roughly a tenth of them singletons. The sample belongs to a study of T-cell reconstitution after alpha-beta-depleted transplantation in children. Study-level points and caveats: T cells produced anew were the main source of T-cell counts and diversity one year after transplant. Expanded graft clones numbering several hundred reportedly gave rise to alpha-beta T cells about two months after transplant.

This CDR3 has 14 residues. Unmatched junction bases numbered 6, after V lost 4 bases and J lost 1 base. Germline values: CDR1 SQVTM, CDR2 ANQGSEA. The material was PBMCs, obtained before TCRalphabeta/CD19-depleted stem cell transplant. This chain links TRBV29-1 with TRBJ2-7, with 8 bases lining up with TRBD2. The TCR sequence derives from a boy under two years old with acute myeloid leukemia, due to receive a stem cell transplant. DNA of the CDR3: TGCAGCGTTGGCGGGCCGGGGGGGTCCTACGAGCAGTACTTC. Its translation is CSVGGPGGSYEQYF.